This TCR beta chain was recovered during a study of blood T cell repertoires in COVID-19 (dated by TCRdb to 2020 to 2022). Notes on the research overall: Samples from collaborators originated in the United States, Italy and Spain and spanned both the acute and convalescent phases of COVID-19. Samples came from the ongoing ImmuneRACE study (first 160 participants) plus 1,254 subjects from 6 global collaborators. Where available, HLA class I and class II types were taken from metadata supplied by the sample provider and were not determined by assay-based typing. Deeply sampled blood TCRbeta repertoires from subjects exposed to, actively infected with, or recovered from COVID-19 were included in the dataset. Sample metadata almost always included a de-identified subject ID, COVID-19 status, age in years and sex. The repertoires were released in a freely available public database intended as a resource for research on the immune response to SARS-CoV-2. The material from the prospective study consisted of cDNA or gDNA derived from T cells, B-cell-depleted T cells, or PBMCs. Here is what the overall study found, with its caveats: The quantity of clinical and demographic metadata differed by source and by participant and was supplied without curation.

The collaborating institutions used their own protocols to collect whole blood in K2EDTA tubes. Collaborator samples were shipped for TCRbeta analysis as frozen whole blood, isolated PBMCs, or DNA extracted from either sample type. TCRbeta CDR3 regions were amplified from genomic DNA by means of the immunoSEQ Assay, a bias-controlled multiplex PCR. The authors' pipeline ran thus. The number of nucleated cells in each sample was estimated from the amplification of reference gene primers within the assay. Sequence reads were collapsed and filtered to measure the absolute abundance of every unique TCRbeta CDR3 rearrangement. For each sample, productive Simpson clonality was calculated by taking the square root of Simpson's diversity index across productive rearrangements. Held by TCRdb, this immuneACCESS table contains in-frame sequences only and omits some clones. Under half of the omission traces to an unresolved V gene where checked; the cause of the rest is unknown. The DNA gave D and trimming, while V, J and clone size come from that table. The sample records about 20,000 clones, approximately 91% of which are singletons. The ten largest clones take up 7% to 9% of the sample.

V is trimmed back by 2 bases and J by 7 bases, and the junction contains 1 base that no gene match accounts for. CDR1 and CDR2 were assigned from the germline V gene as SGDLS and YYNGEE. Inclusive of the bounding cysteine and phenylalanine, the CDR3 is 14 residues long. Only the CDR3 part of the read is kept: 42 bases, read in frame from the first base. About this clone itself: The antigen it recognizes is unknown. No per-base quality is available; no much larger clone lies one base away.

The rearrangement joined TRBV9 to TRBJ1-6; TRBD1 fits 9 bases in the junction. The TCR sequence derives from an older man with active COVID-19. The sequencing input was peripheral blood. The CDR3 reads CASSVGQGNSPLHF. The sequence in DNA is TGTGCCAGCAGCGTGGGACAGGGCAATTCACCCCTCCACTTT. Outside the CDR3, residues come from the reference TRBV9 and TRBJ1-6 proteins, so the full variable domain is: DSGVTQTPKHLITATGQRVTLRCSPRSGDLSVYWYQQSLDQGLQFLIQYYNGEERAKGNILERFSAQQFPDLHSELNLSSLELGDSALYFCASSVGQGNSPLHFGNGTRLTVT.